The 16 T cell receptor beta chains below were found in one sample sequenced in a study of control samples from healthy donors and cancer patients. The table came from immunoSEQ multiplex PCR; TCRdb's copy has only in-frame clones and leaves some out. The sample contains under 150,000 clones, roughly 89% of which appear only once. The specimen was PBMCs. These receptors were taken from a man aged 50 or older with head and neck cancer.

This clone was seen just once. The CDR3 DNA reads TGTGCCAGCTTTGGGTCAGGGCCCTACGAGCAGTACTTC. Translated, it gives CASFGSGPYEQYF. The chain links TRBV6-5 to TRBJ2-7; D possibly corresponds to TRBD1 (5 bases). Per the germline V gene, CDR1 is MNHEY and CDR2 is SVGAGI. V shed 8 bases and J shed 2 bases, with 13 bases lying between them. The CDR3 extends over 13 amino acids.

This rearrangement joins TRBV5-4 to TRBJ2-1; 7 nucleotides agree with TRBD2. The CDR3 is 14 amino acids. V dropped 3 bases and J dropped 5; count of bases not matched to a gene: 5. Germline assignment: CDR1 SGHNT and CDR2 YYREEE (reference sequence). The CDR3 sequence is CASSSGGFNNEQFF. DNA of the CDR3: TGTGCCAGCAGCTCCGGGGGGTTCAACAATGAGCAGTTCTTC.

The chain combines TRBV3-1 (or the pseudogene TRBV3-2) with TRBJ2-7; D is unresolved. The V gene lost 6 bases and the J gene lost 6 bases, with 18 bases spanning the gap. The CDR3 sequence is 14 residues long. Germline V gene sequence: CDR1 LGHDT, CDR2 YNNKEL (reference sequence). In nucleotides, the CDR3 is TGTGCCAGCAGTCCCGTGGCCTACGGGTCCGAGCAGTACTTC. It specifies CASSPVAYGSEQYF.

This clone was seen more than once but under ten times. The CDR3 DNA follows: TGTGCCAGCAGTCTCTCGGACAACTCCTACGAGCAGTACTTC. This codes for CASSLSDNSYEQYF. The genes are TRBV3-1 (or the pseudogene TRBV3-2) and TRBJ2-7, with D perhaps TRBD1 (5 bases). Trimming left V 6 bases short and J 0 bases short, with 12 bases between. Germline CDR1 LGHDT, CDR2 YNNKEL (reference sequence). This CDR3 region has 14 residues.

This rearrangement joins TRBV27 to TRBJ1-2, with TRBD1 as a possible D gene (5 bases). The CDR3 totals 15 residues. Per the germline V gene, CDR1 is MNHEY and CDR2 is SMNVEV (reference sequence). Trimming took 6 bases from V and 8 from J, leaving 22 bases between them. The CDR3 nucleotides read TGTGCCAGCAGCCCCACAGACAGCCTCTCGAGGGGCTACACCTTC. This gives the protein CASSPTDSLSRGYTF.

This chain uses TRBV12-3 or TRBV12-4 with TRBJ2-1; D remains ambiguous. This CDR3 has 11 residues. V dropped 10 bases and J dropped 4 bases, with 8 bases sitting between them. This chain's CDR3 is CATLEYNEQFF. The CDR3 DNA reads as TGTGCCACCCTAGAATACAATGAGCAGTTCTTC.

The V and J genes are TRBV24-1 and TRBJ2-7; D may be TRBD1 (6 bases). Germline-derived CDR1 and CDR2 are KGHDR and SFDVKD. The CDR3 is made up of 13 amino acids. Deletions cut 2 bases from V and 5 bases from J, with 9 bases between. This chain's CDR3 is CATSDSNRDEQYF. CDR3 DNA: TGTGCCACCAGTGATTCAAACAGGGACGAGCAGTACTTC.

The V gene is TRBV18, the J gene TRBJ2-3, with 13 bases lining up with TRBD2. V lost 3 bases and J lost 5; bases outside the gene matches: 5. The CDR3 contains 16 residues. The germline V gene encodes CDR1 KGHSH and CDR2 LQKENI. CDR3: CASSPGLAGAGDTQYF. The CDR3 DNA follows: TGTGCCAGCTCACCTGGACTAGCGGGAGCGGGAGATACGCAGTATTTT. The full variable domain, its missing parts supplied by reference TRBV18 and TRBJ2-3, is NAGVMQNPRHLVRRRGQEARLRCSPMKGHSHVYWYRQLPEEGLKFMVYLQKENIIDESGMPKERFSAEFPKEGPSILRIQQVVRGDSAAYFCASSPGLAGAGDTQYFGPGTRLTVL.

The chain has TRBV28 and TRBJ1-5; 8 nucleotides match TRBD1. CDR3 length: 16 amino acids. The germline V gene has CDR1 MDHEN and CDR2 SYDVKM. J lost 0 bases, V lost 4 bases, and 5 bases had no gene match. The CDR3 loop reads CASSSPGTGSNQPQHF. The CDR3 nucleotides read TGTGCCAGCAGTTCACCCGGGACAGGTAGCAATCAGCCCCAGCATTTT.

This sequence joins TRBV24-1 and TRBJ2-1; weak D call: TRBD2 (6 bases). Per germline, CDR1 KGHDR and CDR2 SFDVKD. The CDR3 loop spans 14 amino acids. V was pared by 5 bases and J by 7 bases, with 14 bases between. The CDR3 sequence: CATSGLGVWNEQFF. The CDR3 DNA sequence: TGTGCCACCAGTGGACTAGGGGTCTGGAATGAGCAGTTCTTC.

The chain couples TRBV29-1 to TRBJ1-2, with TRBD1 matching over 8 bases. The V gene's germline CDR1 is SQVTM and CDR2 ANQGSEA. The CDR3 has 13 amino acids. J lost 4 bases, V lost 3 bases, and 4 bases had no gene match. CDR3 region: CSVDRGRFYGYTF. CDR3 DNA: TGCAGCGTTGACAGGGGGCGGTTCTATGGCTACACCTTC.

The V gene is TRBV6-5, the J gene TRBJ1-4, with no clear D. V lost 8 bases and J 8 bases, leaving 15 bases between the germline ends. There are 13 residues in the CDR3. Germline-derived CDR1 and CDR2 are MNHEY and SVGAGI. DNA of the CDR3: TGTGCCAGCCATCGCTGGGGTGGGGAAAAACTGTTTTTT. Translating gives CASHRWGGEKLFF.

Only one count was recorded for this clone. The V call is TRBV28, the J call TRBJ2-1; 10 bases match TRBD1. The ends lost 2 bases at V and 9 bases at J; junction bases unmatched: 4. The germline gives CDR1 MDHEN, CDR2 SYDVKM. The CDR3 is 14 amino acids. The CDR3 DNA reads TGTGCCAGCAGTTTACGGACAGGGGGAGGTGAGCAGTTCTTC. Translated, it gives CASSLRTGGGEQFF.

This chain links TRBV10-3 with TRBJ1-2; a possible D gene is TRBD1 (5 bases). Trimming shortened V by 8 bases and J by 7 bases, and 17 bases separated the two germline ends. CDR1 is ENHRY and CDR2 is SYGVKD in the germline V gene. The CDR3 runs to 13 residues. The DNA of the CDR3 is TGTGCCATCCTTCGAGGGGAGGAGGGTGGCTACACCTTC. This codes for CAILRGEEGGYTF.

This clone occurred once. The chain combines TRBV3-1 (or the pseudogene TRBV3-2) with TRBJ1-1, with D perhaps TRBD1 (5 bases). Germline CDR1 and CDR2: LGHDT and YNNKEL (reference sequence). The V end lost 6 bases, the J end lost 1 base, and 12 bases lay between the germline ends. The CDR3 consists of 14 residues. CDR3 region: CASSSPQGNTEAFF. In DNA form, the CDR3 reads TGTGCCAGCAGTTCCCCCCAGGGGAACACTGAAGCTTTCTTT.

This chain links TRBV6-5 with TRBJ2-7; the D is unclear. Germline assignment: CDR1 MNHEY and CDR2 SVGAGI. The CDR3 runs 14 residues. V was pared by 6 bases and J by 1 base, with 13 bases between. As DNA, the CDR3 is TGTGCCAGCAGCTTCGACCGGAATTCCTACGAGCAGTACTTC. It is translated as CASSFDRNSYEQYF.